This T cell receptor (beta chain) is from a study of shared clonotypes between healthy human individuals. Whole-study context: Three plates were used per donor for CD4 naive, three for CD4 memory, two for CD8 naive and one for CD8 memory.

Naive CD8 cells comprised CD45RO-negative, CCR7-positively selected cells, excluding terminally differentiated effector memory CD45RA+ cells. Every subset had its genomic DNA shared out evenly among several immunoSEQ plates. TCRdb's copy holds only in-frame clones and misses some; the assay was immunoSEQ multiplex PCR. Among a few million clones, roughly 95% were seen once, and the ten largest hold under 2%. Notes on this clone: Its target is not known. The junction differs from germline at one of its ends, possibly a read error.

Study-level findings and limits: There were few donors, and this limited the genetic and exposure-history diversity represented.

This CDR3 contains 17 residues. The V gene's germline CDR1 is LNHDA and CDR2 SQIVND (reference sequence). The chain joins TRBV19 to TRBJ2-6; no clear D. This sequence was found in a man in his late teens or twenties in good health. Some clones in this sample may be carry-over from other donors' samples. Sequenced input: naive CD8+ T cells from PBMCs. The CDR3 nucleotides are TGTGCCAGTAGTATTTGGCTCCGGATCTCTGAGGCCAACGTCCTGACTTTC. It codes for CASSIWLRISEANVLTF. Combining the CDR3 with reference TRBV19 and TRBJ2-6 gives the whole variable domain DGGITQSPKYLFRKEGQNVTLSCEQNLNHDAMYWYRQDPGQGLRLIYYSQIVNDFQKGDIAEGYSVSREKKESFPLTVTSAQKNPTAFYLCASSIWLRISEANVLTFGAGSRLTVL.